These T cell receptor beta chains were read from a single sample in a study of CD8 T cells in Susac syndrome. TCRdb fed the immunoSEQ multiplex PCR reads into MiXCR, producing one record per CDR3 protein. The repertoire has 95,000 to 150,000 distinct CDR3 sequences, roughly 95% of them found once; the top ten carry less than 0.15%. Material: CD4+ T cells from PBMCs. The receptor source for this set is a human donor with Susac syndrome. CDR3s include the opening cysteine and the closing phenylalanine or tryptophan. Each record gives: clone size, D gene, J gene, V gene, CDR3 DNA, CDR3 protein. A D gene is named only where the DNA matches it firmly. Size is stated for part of the rows, as once, few or many counts, or as a class when the clone is expanded.

NA NA TRBJ1-2 TRBV20-1 TGCAGTGCTAGAGATGCCAGGGAGGACTATGGCTACACCTTC CSARDAREDYGYTF
NA TRBD1 TRBJ2-1 TRBV12-3/TRBV12-4 TGTGCCAGCAGTCCGGACAGGGTTGCTGAGCAGTTCTTC CASSPDRVAEQFF
NA NA TRBJ2-5 TRBV14 TGTGCCAGCAGCCATCCCCCCGGGATTGGCCTAGAGACCCAGTACTTC CASSHPPGIGLETQYF
NA TRBD1 TRBJ2-7 TRBV20-1 TGCAGTGCTATACGGGACAGGGGGCCCGAGCAGTACTTC CSAIRDRGPEQYF
once TRBD2 TRBJ2-1 TRBV20-1 TGCAGTGCTGGCGGGGGGCCCCGGTGGGAGCAGTTCTTC CSAGGGPRWEQFF
NA TRBD1 TRBJ2-1 TRBV29-1 TGCAGCGTTCCGAAAGGGACAGGACTAAGCGATGAGCAGTTCTTC CSVPKGTGLSDEQFF
NA NA TRBJ2-7 TRBV30 TGTGCCTGGAGTCGTCTCCGCGGTAACTTC CAWSRLRGNF
few NA TRBJ2-3 TRBV9 TGTGCCAGCAGCGTAGCAGCCCAGAGCACAGATACGCAGTATTTT CASSVAAQSTDTQYF
NA NA TRBJ2-2 TRBV20-1 TGCAGTGCTAGTGGTAGCTTAAACACCGGGGAGCTGTTTTTT CSASGSLNTGELFF
once NA TRBJ2-1 TRBV12-3/TRBV12-4 TGTGCCAGCAGCTCCTACAGTGATGAGCAGTTCTTC CASSSYSDEQFF
NA TRBD1 TRBJ2-4 TRBV5-1 TGCGCCAGCAGCTCCTCAGGGGGTTCGGTAAACATTCAGTACTTC CASSSSGGSVNIQYF
NA TRBD1 TRBJ1-2 TRBV4-1 TGCGCCAGCAGCCACCCAGATGACAGGGGACGCCGGAACTATGGCTACACCTTC CASSHPDDRGRRNYGYTF
NA NA TRBJ2-5 TRBV3-1 TGTGCCAGCAGCCAAAGCCTAGCGCAGGGGACCCAGTACTTC CASSQSLAQGTQYF
NA NA TRBJ1-2 TRBV12-3/TRBV12-4 TGTGCCAGCAGTGCGAGGCGGTTGGGGGATGACTATGGCTACACCTTC CASSARRLGDDYGYTF
NA NA TRBJ2-7 TRBV2 TGTGCCAGCAGTGAGAAGGGAAAGCAGTACTTC CASSEKGKQYF
NA NA TRBJ2-3 TRBV6-2/TRBV6-3 TGTGCCAGCAGTTCCTTTTCGGGGACGCAGTATTTT CASSSFSGTQYF
NA NA TRBJ1-4 TRBV11-1 TGTGCCAGCAGCCCTAGGAAGGGGGAAAAACTGTTTTTT CASSPRKGEKLFF
NA NA TRBJ1-2 TRBV12-3/TRBV12-4 TGTGCCAGCAGTCCCCCCGTAGAGTACGGCTATGGCTACACCTTC CASSPPVEYGYGYTF
NA TRBD1 TRBJ1-5 TRBV7-9 TGTGCCAGCAGCCGGGAACAGGGGAACCAGCCCCAGCATTTT CASSREQGNQPQHF
NA NA TRBJ2-5 TRBV3-1 TGTGCCAGCAGCCAAGGTGTAACCGGGGAGACCCAGTACTTC CASSQGVTGETQYF
NA TRBD2 TRBJ2-5 TRBV6-5 TGTGCCAGCAGTTACTTTGCTAGCGGACAAGAGACCCAGTACTTC CASSYFASGQETQYF
NA NA TRBJ2-2 TRBV24-1 TGTGCCACCAGTGATTTGAAGGGTCCCGCCGGGGAGCTGTTTTTT CATSDLKGPAGELFF
NA NA TRBJ1-2 TRBV2 TGTGCCAGCAGGCGGACGGTCTATGGCTACACCTTC CASRRTVYGYTF
NA NA TRBJ1-1 TRBV6-6 TGTGCCAGCAGTAAAATAGGAGTGGACACTGAAGCTTTCTTT CASSKIGVDTEAFF
NA NA TRBJ2-1 TRBV20-1 TGCAGTGCTAGAGCAGGGGCGGTCAATGAGCAGTTCTTC CSARAGAVNEQFF
NA TRBD1 TRBJ2-1 TRBV30 TGTGCCTGGGCCAGACAGGGGCCAGGTGAGCAGTTCTTC CAWARQGPGEQFF
NA NA TRBJ1-6 TRBV15 TGTGCCACCAGCAGAGATCAGGGAAGGAGTTCACCCCTCCACTTT CATSRDQGRSSPLHF
NA NA TRBJ1-2 TRBV29-1 TGCAGCGTCACCGGCCGGGCGAACTATGGCTACACCTTC CSVTGRANYGYTF